This T cell receptor beta chain was profiled in a study of technical replicates of blood from a handful of donors. Germline lookup yields CDR1 SGHTA and CDR2 FQGNSA. The CDR3 consists of 15 residues. Trimming removed 1 base at V and 5 bases at J, with 14 bases between. Using immunoSEQ multiplex PCR, the repertoire was profiled, and TCRdb retains in-frame clones only, with some absent. This repertoire shows about 88,000 clones, 92% found once; its top ten account for 0.2% to 0.3%. The chain carries TRBV7-2 and TRBJ2-5, with D possibly matching TRBD1 (6 bases). The specimen sequenced was T cells isolated from PBMCs. The clonotype was recovered from a human donor in good health. The CDR3 protein is CASSLGRGAKETQYF. The CDR3 nucleotides are TGTGCCAGCAGCTTAGGCAGGGGCGCCAAGGAGACCCAGTACTTC.